The rows below give T cell receptor beta chains drawn from one sample of a study of T-cell memory formation after mild COVID-19. A single record per CDR3 protein comes from TCRdb applying MiXCR to the 5' RACE reads. The table includes some 410,000 distinct CDR3 sequences, 20% to 30% detected once. Sequencing was carried out using PBMCs or a T cell subset sorted from them (not recorded which). Source of these receptors: an adult woman who had mild COVID-19 (a few samples of this study predate the infection). Cell type and time point are not known. The CDR3 runs from the conserved cysteine through the conserved F or W. The order of the fields is J gene, D gene, V gene, clone size, CDR3 DNA, CDR3 protein. A D gene is named only where the DNA matches it firmly. The size of a clone is reported for some rows only, either as once, few or many, or as a class for expanded clones.

j_gene: TRBJ1-1; d_gene: .; v_gene: TRBV30; abundance: few; CDR3nt: TGTGCCTGGAGTGTACAGTGGGGAGCTGAAGCTTTCTTT; CDR3aa: CAWSVQWGAEAFF
j_gene: TRBJ2-7; d_gene: TRBD1; v_gene: TRBV24-1; abundance: .; CDR3nt: TGTGCCACCGGGACAGGGGCATGGTACGAGCAGTACTTC; CDR3aa: CATGTGAWYEQYF
j_gene: TRBJ2-5; d_gene: .; v_gene: TRBV9; abundance: few; CDR3nt: TGTGCCAGCAGCGGGGACATTTCGGAGACCCAGTACTTC; CDR3aa: CASSGDISETQYF
j_gene: TRBJ2-1; d_gene: TRBD1; v_gene: TRBV3-1; abundance: many; CDR3nt: TGTGCCAGCAGCCAACCTGGAGCCCGCGACAGGGGCAGGAATGAGCAGTTCTTC; CDR3aa: CASSQPGARDRGRNEQFF
j_gene: TRBJ1-2; d_gene: .; v_gene: TRBV9; abundance: few; CDR3nt: TGTGCCAGCAGCGTAGGGTCAGGGTCCTACACCTTC; CDR3aa: CASSVGSGSYTF
j_gene: TRBJ1-5; d_gene: TRBD1; v_gene: TRBV7-8; abundance: few; CDR3nt: TGTGCCAGCAGCTACGGACAGGCTAATCAGCCCCAGCATTTT; CDR3aa: CASSYGQANQPQHF
j_gene: TRBJ1-1; d_gene: TRBD1; v_gene: TRBV7-6; abundance: few; CDR3nt: TGTGCCAGCAGCTTAGTGACAGGGGCGAACACTGAAGCTTTCTTT; CDR3aa: CASSLVTGANTEAFF
j_gene: TRBJ1-1; d_gene: .; v_gene: TRBV7-2; abundance: few; CDR3nt: TGTGCCAGCAGAGGTAGCCAGAACACTGAAGCTTTCTTT; CDR3aa: CASRGSQNTEAFF
j_gene: TRBJ2-3; d_gene: TRBD2; v_gene: TRBV25-1; abundance: .; CDR3nt: TGTGCCAGCAGTGATCGGCGGGAGAAGAAAGATACGCAGTATTTT; CDR3aa: CASSDRREKKDTQYF
j_gene: TRBJ1-3; d_gene: .; v_gene: TRBV9; abundance: .; CDR3nt: TGTGCCAGCAGCGCAGGGGTTGCTGGAAACACCATATATTTT; CDR3aa: CASSAGVAGNTIYF
j_gene: TRBJ2-7; d_gene: TRBD2; v_gene: TRBV24-1; abundance: .; CDR3nt: TGTGCCACCAGTGATGGCGGGAGGGCCCTCTCCGAGCAGTACTTC; CDR3aa: CATSDGGRALSEQYF
j_gene: TRBJ1-1; d_gene: .; v_gene: TRBV5-1; abundance: few; CDR3nt: TGCGCCAGCAGCTTTTTACAGAACACTGAAGCTTTCTTT; CDR3aa: CASSFLQNTEAFF
j_gene: TRBJ2-1; d_gene: .; v_gene: TRBV7-9; abundance: .; CDR3nt: TGTGCCAGCAAAACCGGGACGGGCCCCTACAATGAGCAGTTCTTC; CDR3aa: CASKTGTGPYNEQFF
j_gene: TRBJ2-5; d_gene: .; v_gene: TRBV5-5; abundance: many; CDR3nt: TGTGCCAGCAGCTCGATCCCGGGGCAGGAAGAGACCCAGTACTTC; CDR3aa: CASSSIPGQEETQYF
j_gene: TRBJ2-3; d_gene: TRBD2; v_gene: TRBV5-1; abundance: .; CDR3nt: TGCGCCAGCAGCTCCCTCCAGCTAGCGGGAGTTATCGATACGCAGTATTTT; CDR3aa: CASSSLQLAGVIDTQYF
j_gene: TRBJ2-3; d_gene: .; v_gene: TRBV2; abundance: .; CDR3nt: TGTGCCAGCGCGGTAGCAACAGATACGCAGTATTTT; CDR3aa: CASAVATDTQYF
j_gene: TRBJ2-7; d_gene: TRBD2; v_gene: TRBV7-6; abundance: .; CDR3nt: TGTGCCAGCAGCTCCCTGCGGGAGGGCCTTAGGAACGAGCAGTACTTC; CDR3aa: CASSSLREGLRNEQYF
j_gene: TRBJ2-5; d_gene: .; v_gene: TRBV7-2; abundance: few; CDR3nt: TGTGCCAGCAGCTTAGCAGGGGCCGTAGAGACCCAGTACTTC; CDR3aa: CASSLAGAVETQYF
j_gene: TRBJ2-7; d_gene: .; v_gene: TRBV20-1; abundance: .; CDR3nt: TGCAGTGCATTGCGGGGCGAGCAGTACTTC; CDR3aa: CSALRGEQYF
j_gene: TRBJ2-2; d_gene: .; v_gene: TRBV4-1; abundance: .; CDR3nt: TGCGCCAGCGGGGAGTTTCAGGGGAGGACCGGGGAGCTGTTTTTT; CDR3aa: CASGEFQGRTGELFF
j_gene: TRBJ2-1; d_gene: .; v_gene: TRBV11-1; abundance: few; CDR3nt: TGTGCCAGCAGCCTGTATGGCGTGGGGTACAATGAGCAGTTCTTC; CDR3aa: CASSLYGVGYNEQFF
j_gene: TRBJ2-1; d_gene: TRBD1; v_gene: TRBV3-1; abundance: .; CDR3nt: TGTGCCAGCAGCCCAGAAGGGACAGGGGGGACCAGCTCCTACAATGAGCAGTTCTTC; CDR3aa: CASSPEGTGGTSSYNEQFF
j_gene: TRBJ2-5; d_gene: .; v_gene: TRBV12-3/TRBV12-4; abundance: .; CDR3nt: TGTGCCAGCAGTTCCGAGATTAGCGGGACCCAGTACTTC; CDR3aa: CASSSEISGTQYF
j_gene: TRBJ2-1; d_gene: TRBD2; v_gene: TRBV7-3; abundance: few; CDR3nt: TGTGCCAGCAGCCCCGAGCTAGCGGGAGATAATGAGCAGTTCTTC; CDR3aa: CASSPELAGDNEQFF
j_gene: TRBJ1-5; d_gene: .; v_gene: TRBV7-2; abundance: .; CDR3nt: TGTGCCAGCAGCTTAGATGGCAGAAGTCAGCCCCAGCATTTT; CDR3aa: CASSLDGRSQPQHF